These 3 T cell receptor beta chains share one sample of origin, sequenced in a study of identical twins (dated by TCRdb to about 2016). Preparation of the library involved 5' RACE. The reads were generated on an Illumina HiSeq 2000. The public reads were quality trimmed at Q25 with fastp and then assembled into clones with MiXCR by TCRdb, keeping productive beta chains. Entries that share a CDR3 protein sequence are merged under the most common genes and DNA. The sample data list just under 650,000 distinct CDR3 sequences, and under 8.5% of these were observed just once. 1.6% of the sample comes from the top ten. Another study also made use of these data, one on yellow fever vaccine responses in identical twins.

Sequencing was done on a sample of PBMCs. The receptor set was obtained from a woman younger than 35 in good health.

CDR3: CASDDSQGMNTEAFF. The CDR3 DNA reads TGTGCCAGTGATGACTCGCAGGGGATGAACACTGAAGCTTTCTTT. The chain carries TRBV12-3 or TRBV12-4 and TRBJ1-1, with D possibly being TRBD1 (6 bases). V lost 9 bases to trimming and J lost 0 bases, with 17 bases between them. The CDR3 is 15 amino acids.

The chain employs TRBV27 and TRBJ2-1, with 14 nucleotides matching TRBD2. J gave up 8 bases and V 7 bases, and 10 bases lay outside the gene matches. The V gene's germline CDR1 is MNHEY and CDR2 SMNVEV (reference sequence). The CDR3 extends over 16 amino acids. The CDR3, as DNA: TGTGCCAGCACCCATGATGGGGGACTAGCGGGAGATGAGCAGTTCTTC. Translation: CASTHDGGLAGDEQFF.

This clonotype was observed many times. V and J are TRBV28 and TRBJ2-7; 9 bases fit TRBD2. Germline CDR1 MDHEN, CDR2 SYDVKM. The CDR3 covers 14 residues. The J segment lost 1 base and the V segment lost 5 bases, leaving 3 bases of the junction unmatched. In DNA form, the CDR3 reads TGTGCCAGCAGTACGGGACTAGCTTCCTACGAGCAGTACTTC. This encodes CASSTGLASYEQYF.